The 18 T cell receptor beta chains reported below all come from one sample, sequenced in a study of PD-1 blockade in classical Hodgkin lymphoma. Each patient experienced a relapse that followed autologous stem cell transplantation, and brentuximab vedotin exposure varied. Sequencing was performed with immunoSEQ multiplex PCR; in TCRdb, only in-frame clones are kept and a portion is missing. The sample consists of about 46,000 clones, 80% of them appearing once. Material: peripheral blood mononuclear cells (PBMCs), obtained before the second cycle of nivolumab. These receptors originate from a human donor with classical Hodgkin lymphoma.

This rearrangement joins TRBV21-1 to TRBJ2-3; TRBD1, the table's D call, was not compared with the DNA. TRBV21-1 is assigned pseudogene status. The CDR3 is made up of 17 amino acids. The CDR3 bases are TGTGCCAGCAGCTTCCGAGGGGGACAGGGACGCACAGATACGCAGTATTTT. This translates into CASSFRGGQGRTDTQYF.

This clone appeared a few times. The chain combines TRBV30 with TRBJ1-4; 7 bases fit TRBD1. Germline V gives CDR1 GTSNPN, CDR2 SVGIG (reference sequence). This CDR3 has 14 residues. The V gene end was trimmed by 2 bases and the J gene end by 7 bases; junction bases not matched to a gene: 7. The CDR3 loop reads CAWSSRGVGEKLFF. The DNA for the CDR3 is TGTGCCTGGAGTTCCAGGGGGGTGGGTGAAAAACTGTTTTTT.

The sample holds one count of this clone. The rearrangement joins TRBV19 to TRBJ2-1, with 14 bases that match TRBD2. With 7 bases clipped from V and 1 base from J, the junction kept 9 bases outside the gene matches. There are 18 residues in the CDR3. The germline V gene has CDR1 LNHDA and CDR2 SQIVND (reference sequence). For the CDR3, the DNA is TGTGCCAGTACTGTGACTAGCGGGGGGGCCTTGTCCTACAATGAGCAGTTCTTC. Amino acid sequence: CASTVTSGGALSYNEQFF.

V and J are TRBV6-1 and TRBJ2-1; TRBD2 matches at 11 bases. The CDR3 is 15 residues long. Germline CDR1 and CDR2: MNHNS and SASEGT. V lost 3 bases and J lost 7; bases outside the gene matches: 5. The CDR3 sequence is CASSDVAGGSNEQFF. CDR3 DNA: TGTGCCAGCAGTGATGTAGCGGGAGGGTCGAATGAGCAGTTCTTC.

The chain employs TRBV7-9 and TRBJ1-1; D not certain. In germline, CDR1 is SEHNR, CDR2 FQNEAQ (reference sequence). This CDR3 has 14 residues. V was cut by 1 base and J by 3 bases, with 9 bases left in between. CDR3 sequence (DNA): TGTGCCAGCAGCTTAGGGATTTTGGACACTGAAGCTTTCTTT. Encoded protein: CASSLGILDTEAFF.

The J gene is TRBJ2-7, the V gene TRBV6-5, with D possibly TRBD1 on 5 matching bases. Germline CDR1 MNHEY, CDR2 SVGAGI. The CDR3 length is 12 residues. V lost 5 bases, J lost 7 bases, and 12 bases lay in between. Here the CDR3 reads CASSEQGEEQYF. For the CDR3, the DNA is TGTGCCAGCAGTGAGCAGGGCGAAGAGCAGTACTTC.

Here the CDR3 DNA reads TGTGCCAGCAGGACAGGGAACTATGGCTACACCTTC. It translates to CASRTGNYGYTF. This chain connects TRBV28 to TRBJ1-2; 7 bases are shared with TRBD1. The V gene end was trimmed by 6 bases and the J gene end by 2 bases; junction bases not matched to a gene: 0. The CDR3 consists of 12 residues. Germline loops: CDR1 MDHEN, CDR2 SYDVKM.

This CDR3 reads CASSLQGARGFF. DNA of the CDR3: TGTGCCAGCAGCTTACAGGGGGCGAGGGGGTTCTTC. The chain carries TRBV7-2 and TRBJ2-1; 8 bases agree with TRBD1. Per the germline V gene, CDR1 is SGHTA and CDR2 is FQGNSA. The trim removed 2 bases at V and 15 bases at J, leaving 6 bases unmatched. This CDR3 has 12 residues.

The chain is built from TRBV9 and TRBJ2-1, with 9 bases identical to TRBD2. Looked up from germline, CDR1 is SGDLS and CDR2 is YYNGEE. The CDR3 sequence is 16 residues long. Trimming at V came to 3 bases and at J to 2 bases, leaving 6 bases not matched to a gene. CDR3 sequence: CASSAGTSFTYNEQFF. For the CDR3, the DNA is TGTGCCAGCAGCGCCGGGACTAGCTTTACCTACAATGAGCAGTTCTTC.

The chain links TRBV7-9 to TRBJ2-1; possible D gene TRBD2, 6 bases. This CDR3 has 14 amino acids. Trimming pared 5 bases from V and 8 bases from J, leaving 16 bases between. Germline V gives CDR1 SEHNR, CDR2 FQNEAQ (reference sequence). CDR3 nucleotide sequence: TGTGCCAGCAGCCCCCGACTAGGAGGGGATGAGCAGTTCTTC. This sequence encodes CASSPRLGGDEQFF.

The V call is TRBV7-9, the J call TRBJ2-7; tentatively, D is TRBD1 or TRBD2 (6 bases each). The germline CDR1 and CDR2 sequences are SEHNR and FQNEAQ (reference sequence). CDR3 length equals 15 residues. V was trimmed by 3 bases and J by 5 bases, leaving 17 bases between them. DNA of the CDR3: TGTGCCAGCAGCTTCAGAGGGGGGTTTCAAGACGAGCAGTACTTC. Protein: CASSFRGGFQDEQYF.

The rearrangement uses TRBV6-1 and TRBJ1-2; D may be TRBD1 (6 bases). Germline CDR1 is MNHNS and CDR2 is SASEGT. Trimming stripped 4 bases from V and 0 bases from J, with 18 bases between. The CDR3 consists of 17 residues. The CDR3 region has the DNA TGTGCCAGCAGTGCGAGGCTTGGGACACGGACTAACTATGGCTACACCTTC. Encoded protein: CASSARLGTRTNYGYTF.

This clone was found a few times. The chain joins TRBV5-1 to TRBJ2-5; 11 bases are a match to TRBD2. Germline CDR1 is SGHRS and CDR2 is YFSETQ. CDR3 size: 16 residues. V gave up 6 bases and J gave up 0 bases; unmatched junction bases: 7. DNA of the CDR3: TGCGCCAGCAATCTAGCGGGGGGTACTTACCAAGAGACCCAGTACTTC. Encoded protein: CASNLAGGTYQETQYF.

The rearrangement uses TRBV27 and TRBJ1-1; D gene unclear. The CDR3 has 14 amino acids. V lost 3 bases and J lost 8, with 16 bases in between. Germline values: CDR1 MNHEY, CDR2 SMNVEV (reference sequence). Here the CDR3 reads CASSFPPPGSEAFF. The CDR3 DNA is TGTGCCAGCAGTTTCCCCCCCCCGGGCTCAGAAGCTTTCTTT.

This sequence joins TRBV4-2 and TRBJ1-2; D is possibly TRBD1 (6 bases). The germline CDR1 and CDR2 sequences are LGHNA and YNFKEQ. CDR3 length: 16 residues. Trimming cost V 0 bases and J 4 bases, with 15 bases left between them. CDR3 loop: CASSQERRQVIYGYTF. CDR3 sequence (DNA): TGTGCCAGCAGCCAAGAAAGGAGACAGGTAATCTATGGCTACACCTTC.

The chain employs TRBV7-9 and TRBJ1-2; D possibly corresponds to TRBD1 (5 bases). CDR3 length equals 13 residues. V shed 5 bases and J shed 4 bases, with 11 bases lying between them. Per germline, CDR1 SEHNR and CDR2 FQNEAQ (reference sequence). The CDR3 sequence is CASSPDRGYGYTF. The CDR3 DNA reads TGTGCCAGCAGCCCCGACAGAGGCTATGGCTACACCTTC.

The chain has TRBV9 and TRBJ1-2; 11 nucleotides match TRBD1. V shed 4 bases, J shed 2 bases, and the junction held 4 bases outside the gene matches. This CDR3 region has 15 residues. In germline, CDR1 is SGDLS, CDR2 YYNGEE. The CDR3 is CASSPRDRGNYGYTF. CDR3 nucleotide sequence: TGTGCCAGCAGCCCCCGGGACAGGGGGAACTATGGCTACACCTTC.

The chain links TRBV5-1 to TRBJ1-2, with D perhaps TRBD1 (5 bases). The germline V gene encodes CDR1 SGHRS and CDR2 YFSETQ. V gave up 4 bases and J gave up 6 bases, with 10 bases separating them. The CDR3 is 12 residues long. The CDR3 DNA reads TGCGCCAGCAGCCAGTGGGGGGATGGCTACACCTTC. It translates to CASSQWGDGYTF. The complete variable domain, with remaining parts taken from reference TRBV5-1 and TRBJ1-2, reads KAGVTQTPRYLIKTRGQQVTLSCSPISGHRSVSWYQQTPGQGLQFLFEYFSETQRNKGNFPGRFSGRQFSNSRSEMNVSTLELGDSALYLCASSQWGDGYTFGSGTRLTVV.